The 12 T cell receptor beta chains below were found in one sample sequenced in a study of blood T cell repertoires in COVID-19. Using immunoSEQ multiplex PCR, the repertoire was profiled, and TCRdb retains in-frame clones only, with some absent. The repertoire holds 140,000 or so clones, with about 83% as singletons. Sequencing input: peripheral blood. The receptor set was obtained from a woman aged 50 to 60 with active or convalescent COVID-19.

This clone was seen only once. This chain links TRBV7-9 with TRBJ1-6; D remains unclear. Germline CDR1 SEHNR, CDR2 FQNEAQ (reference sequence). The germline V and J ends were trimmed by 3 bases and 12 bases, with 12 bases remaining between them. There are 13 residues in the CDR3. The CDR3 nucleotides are TGTGCCAGCAGCTTCACCCCGCCGGGACCCCTCCACTTT. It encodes CASSFTPPGPLHF.

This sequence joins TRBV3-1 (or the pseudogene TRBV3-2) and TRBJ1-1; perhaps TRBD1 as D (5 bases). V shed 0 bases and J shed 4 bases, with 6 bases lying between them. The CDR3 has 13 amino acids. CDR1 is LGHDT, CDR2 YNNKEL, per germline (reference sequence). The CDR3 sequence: CASSQEGRTEAFF. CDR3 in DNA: TGTGCCAGCAGCCAAGAGGGGCGCACTGAAGCTTTCTTT.

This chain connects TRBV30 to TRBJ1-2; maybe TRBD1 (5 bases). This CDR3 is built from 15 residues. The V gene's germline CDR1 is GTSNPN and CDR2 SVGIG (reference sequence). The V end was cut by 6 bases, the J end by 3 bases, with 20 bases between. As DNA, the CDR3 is TGTGCCTGCCGGGGGGGGATTCTTGACTACTATGGCTACACCTTC. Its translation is CACRGGILDYYGYTF. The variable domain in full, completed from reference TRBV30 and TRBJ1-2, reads SQTIHQWPATLVQPVGSPLSLECTVEGTSNPNLYWYRQAAGRGLQLLFYSVGIGQISSEVPQNLSASRPQDRQFILSSKKLLLSDSGFYLCACRGGILDYYGYTFGSGTRLTVV.

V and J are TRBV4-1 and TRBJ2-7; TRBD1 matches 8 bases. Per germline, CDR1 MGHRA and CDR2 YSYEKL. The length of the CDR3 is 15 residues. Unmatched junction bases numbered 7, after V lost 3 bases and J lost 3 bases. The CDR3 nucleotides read TGCGCCAGCAGCCACTTAGAGACAGGGGACTACGAGCAGTACTTC. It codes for CASSHLETGDYEQYF.

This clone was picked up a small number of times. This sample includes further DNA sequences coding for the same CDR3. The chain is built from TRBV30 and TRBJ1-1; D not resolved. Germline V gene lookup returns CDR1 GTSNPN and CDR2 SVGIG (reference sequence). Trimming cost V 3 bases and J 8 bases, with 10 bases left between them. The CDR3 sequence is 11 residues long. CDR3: CAWSPTREAFF. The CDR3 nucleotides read TGTGCCTGGAGCCCTACCCGAGAAGCTTTCTTT.

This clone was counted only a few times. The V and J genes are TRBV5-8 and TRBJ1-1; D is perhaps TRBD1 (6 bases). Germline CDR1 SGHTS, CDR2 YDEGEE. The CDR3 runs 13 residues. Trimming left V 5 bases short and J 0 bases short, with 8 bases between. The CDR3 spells CASRNRVNTEAFF. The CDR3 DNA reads TGTGCCAGCAGAAACAGGGTGAACACTGAAGCTTTCTTT.

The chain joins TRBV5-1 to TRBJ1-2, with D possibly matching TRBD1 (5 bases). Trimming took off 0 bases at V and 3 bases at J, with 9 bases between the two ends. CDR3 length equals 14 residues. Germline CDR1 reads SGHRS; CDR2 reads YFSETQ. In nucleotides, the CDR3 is TGCGCCAGCAGCTTGGAGGGCAGGGACTATGGCTACACCTTC. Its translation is CASSLEGRDYGYTF.

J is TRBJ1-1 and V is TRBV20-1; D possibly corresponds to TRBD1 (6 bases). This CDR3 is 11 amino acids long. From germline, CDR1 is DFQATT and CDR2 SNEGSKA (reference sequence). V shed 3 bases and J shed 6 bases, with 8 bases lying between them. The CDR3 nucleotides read TGCAGTGCTAGTGGACAGTCTGAAGCTTTCTTT. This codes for CSASGQSEAFF.

The CDR3 spells CASSRQGANTGELFF. In DNA, the CDR3 is TGTGCCAGCAGCCGACAGGGGGCGAACACCGGGGAGCTGTTTTTT. V is TRBV6-2 or TRBV6-3 and J is TRBJ2-2; 9 bases match TRBD1. CDR1 and CDR2 from the germline V gene are MNHEY and SVGEGT. The V gene end was trimmed by 6 bases and the J gene end by 0 bases; junction bases not matched to a gene: 2. This CDR3 is built from 15 residues.

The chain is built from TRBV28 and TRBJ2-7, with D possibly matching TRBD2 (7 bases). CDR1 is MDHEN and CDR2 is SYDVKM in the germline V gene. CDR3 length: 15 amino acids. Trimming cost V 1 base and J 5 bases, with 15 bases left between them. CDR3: CASSLFAGAGDEQYF. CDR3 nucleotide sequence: TGTGCCAGCAGTTTATTCGCGGGGGCGGGGGACGAGCAGTACTTC.

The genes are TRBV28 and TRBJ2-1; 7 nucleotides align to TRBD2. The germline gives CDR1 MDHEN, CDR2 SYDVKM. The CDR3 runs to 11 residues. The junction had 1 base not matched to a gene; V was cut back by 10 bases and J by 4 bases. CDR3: CATGGYNEQFF. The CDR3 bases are TGTGCCACGGGGGGATACAATGAGCAGTTCTTC.

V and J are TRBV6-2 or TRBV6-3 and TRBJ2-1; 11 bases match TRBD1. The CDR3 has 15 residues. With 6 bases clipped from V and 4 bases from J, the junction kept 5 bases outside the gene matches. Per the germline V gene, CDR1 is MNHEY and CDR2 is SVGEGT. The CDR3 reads CASSDRDRGYNEQFF. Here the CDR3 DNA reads TGTGCCAGCAGCGACCGGGACAGGGGGTACAATGAGCAGTTCTTC.